The 17 T cell receptor beta chains below come from one sample, sequenced in a study of identical twins. TCRdb re-called the 5' RACE reads through MiXCR, storing one row per CDR3 protein. There are roughly 710,000 distinct CDR3 sequences in the sample; around 6.1% occur only once, and roughly 1.6% lies in the top ten. Sequences were obtained from naive T cells sorted from blood. These receptors were collected from a young man in good health.

V is TRBV15 and J is TRBJ2-3; D ambiguous. V dropped 10 bases and J dropped 2 bases, with 7 bases sitting between them. Germline V gene data show CDR1 as LNHNV and CDR2 as YYDKDF (reference sequence). This CDR3 comprises 11 residues. CDR3 coding DNA: TGTGCCAACGAAAACACAGATACGCAGTATTTT. Protein product: CANENTDTQYF.

This clonotype was detected only a few times. This sequence joins TRBV6-2 or TRBV6-3 and TRBJ2-1, with TRBD1 matching 7 bases. The CDR3 sequence is 14 residues long. V trimming: 6 bases; J trimming: 12 bases; junction bases outside the gene matches: 14. Looked up from germline, CDR1 is MNHEY and CDR2 is SVGEGT. The CDR3 loop is CASSPSRQGHGQFF. The CDR3 DNA follows: TGTGCCAGCAGCCCCTCAAGACAGGGTCATGGGCAGTTCTTC.

This rearrangement joins TRBV18 to TRBJ2-1; tentative D call: TRBD1 (6 bases). The CDR3 sequence is 14 residues long. V lost 1 base, J lost 6 bases, and 10 bases lay in between. The germline V gene has CDR1 KGHSH and CDR2 LQKENI. This CDR3 is CASSPLTGPNEQFF. The CDR3 region has the DNA TGTGCCAGCTCACCACTGACAGGACCCAATGAGCAGTTCTTC.

This clonotype showed up just a few times. This sequence joins TRBV29-1 and TRBJ2-3, with TRBD1 matching over 8 bases. After removal of 1 base from V and 0 bases from J, the junction contained 9 bases not matched to a gene. The germline CDR1 and CDR2 sequences are SQVTM and ANQGSEA. This CDR3 comprises 17 residues. CDR3 amino acids: CSVEGQPRQGSTDTQYF. CDR3 nucleotide sequence: TGCAGCGTTGAAGGGCAACCCAGACAGGGGAGCACAGATACGCAGTATTTT.

The rearrangement joins TRBV14 to TRBJ2-5, with D unresolved. The CDR3 runs 14 residues. Trimming shortened V by 1 base and J by 0 bases, and 6 bases separated the two germline ends. In germline, CDR1 is SGHDN, CDR2 FVKESK. CDR3 nucleotide sequence: TGTGCCAGCAGCCAAGGGGTGTACCAAGAGACCCAGTACTTC. This encodes CASSQGVYQETQYF.

This clonotype was recorded many times. The genes are TRBV12-3 or TRBV12-4 and TRBJ2-1; TRBD2 matches 9 bases. The length of the CDR3 is 16 residues. V lost 6 bases to trimming and J lost 5 bases; unmatched junction nucleotides: 11. The CDR3 region has the DNA TGTGCCAGCAGGGGGACGCGGGAGGGCCAGGACAATGAGCAGTTCTTC. Translating gives CASRGTREGQDNEQFF.

This clonotype was detected ten times or more. V usage is TRBV6-2 or TRBV6-3 and J usage is TRBJ2-1, with D perhaps matching TRBD2 (8 bases). V was clipped by 5 bases and J by 9 bases, with 20 bases between them. The CDR3 has 15 amino acids. Germline values: CDR1 MNHEY, CDR2 SVGEGT. The CDR3 is CASSHTSGQEREQFF. The CDR3 coding sequence is TGTGCCAGCAGTCATACTAGCGGACAGGAGCGTGAGCAGTTCTTC.

This clonotype was observed a handful of times. CDR3 sequence: CASSFSDRGTEAFF. CDR3 bases: TGTGCCAGCAGTTTCTCGGACAGGGGGACTGAAGCTTTCTTT. The chain carries TRBV12-3 or TRBV12-4 and TRBJ1-1; TRBD1 aligns across 10 bases. The V segment lost 3 bases and the J segment 5 bases; nucleotides outside the gene matches: 3. CDR3 size: 14 residues.

This clonotype appeared a few times. The chain is built from TRBV1 and TRBJ2-3. TRBV1 is flagged as a pseudogene. CDR3 size: 12 residues. CDR3 nucleotides: TGCACCAGCAGCCAGCCTCGAGATACGCAGTATTTT. It is translated as CTSSQPRDTQYF.

This clonotype has only a few counts. The V and J genes are TRBV20-1 and TRBJ2-2; the match to TRBD2 covers 13 bases. There are 14 residues in the CDR3. CDR1 is DFQATT and CDR2 is SNEGSKA in the germline V gene (reference sequence). V lost 6 bases to trimming and J lost 7 bases; unmatched junction nucleotides: 5. CDR3 sequence: CSATRLAGGGELFF. The CDR3 DNA reads TGCAGTGCAACCCGACTAGCGGGAGGCGGGGAGCTGTTTTTT.

CDR3 nucleotide sequence: TGCAGCGTTACCTTCGCCGCCGGGGAGCTGTTTTTT. Amino acids: CSVTFAAGELFF. J is TRBJ2-2 and V is TRBV29-1; D remains ambiguous. Between the trimmed V and J ends, which lost 5 bases and 6 bases, there was a span of 10 bases. Looked up from germline, CDR1 is SQVTM and CDR2 is ANQGSEA. The CDR3 is 12 amino acids.

This clonotype was recorded many times. The V call is TRBV5-1, the J call TRBJ2-7; TRBD1 aligns across 7 bases. The CDR3 runs 16 residues. Per germline, CDR1 SGHRS and CDR2 YFSETQ. V lost 4 bases and J lost 1; bases outside the gene matches: 11. The CDR3 DNA follows: TGCGCCAGCAGCGAAGAGCCACGGGACAGATCCTACGAGCAGTACGTC. Translating it yields CASSEEPRDRSYEQYV.

This clonotype was observed at least ten times. The J gene is TRBJ2-5, the V gene TRBV4-1; D unclear. The CDR3 loop spans 14 amino acids. Trimming removed 3 bases from V and 1 base from J, with 9 bases in between. Germline CDR1 is MGHRA and CDR2 is YSYEKL. The CDR3 nucleotides read TGCGCCAGCAGCCAGCCCACCACCCAAGAGACCCAGTACTTC. Its protein product is CASSQPTTQETQYF.

This clonotype has a handful of counts. The chain carries TRBV7-2 and TRBJ2-2; 10 bases match TRBD2. The CDR3 sequence is 15 residues long. Losses at the gene ends were 6 bases for V and 5 bases for J; bases not matched to a gene: 6. Germline CDR1 is SGHTA and CDR2 is FQGNSA. The CDR3 nucleotides read TGTGCCAGCAGGCCTGCGGGACTAGCGACCGGGGAGCTGTTTTTT. Its protein product is CASRPAGLATGELFF.

This clonotype was counted at least ten times. The chain joins TRBV5-1 to TRBJ2-4; possibly TRBD1 for D (8 bases). Per the germline V gene, CDR1 is SGHRS and CDR2 is YFSETQ. Deletions cut 1 base from V and 8 bases from J, with 16 bases between. This CDR3 spans 15 amino acids. This chain's CDR3 is CASSLYQGAGDIQYF. The CDR3 region has the DNA TGCGCCAGCAGCTTGTACCAGGGGGCGGGGGACATTCAGTACTTC.

In this sample, this clonotype turned up many times. The chain recombines TRBV20-1 with TRBJ2-7; 10 bases align to TRBD1. The trim removed 5 bases at V and 2 bases at J, leaving 6 bases unmatched. The CDR3 covers 14 residues. Germline-derived CDR1 and CDR2 are DFQATT and SNEGSKA (reference sequence). The CDR3 sequence: CSALPGTGAYEQYF. CDR3 coding DNA: TGCAGTGCTTTACCCGGGACAGGGGCCTACGAGCAGTACTTC.

The sample holds many counts of this clonotype. J is TRBJ2-1 and V is TRBV3-1, with 7 bases lining up with TRBD1. The germline gives CDR1 LGHDT, CDR2 YNNKEL (reference sequence). V shed 4 bases, J shed 10 bases, and the junction held 10 bases outside the gene matches. The CDR3 sequence is 14 residues long. CDR3 bases: TGTGCCAGCAGCCCCCGGGACAGAGAGTGGGAGCAGTTCTTC. Translation gives CASSPRDREWEQFF.